This T cell receptor beta chain came from a study of T cell responses to AZD1222 COVID-19 vaccine. A note on this clone: The antigen remains unidentified.

Findings and limits, study-wide: Distributed over spike, vaccine-associated CD4 TCRs predominated at 160-218 and 743-854. Unmutated variant regions are reportedly targeted by nearly half of spike-specific TCRs. There were mostly white British donors and more females than males, and clonal diversity was possibly underestimated. Spike-specific TCR breadth and depth rose after two AZD1222 doses.

The repertoire was sequenced with immunoSEQ multiplex PCR; TCRdb's copy has only in-frame clones and lacks some. The sample gives about 140,000 clones, 90% to 95% of which show up once; roughly 1.2% is in the top ten. Trimming removed 1 base at V and 0 bases at J, with 13 bases between. CDR3 length: 18 amino acids. From germline, CDR1 is LGHNA and CDR2 YSLEER. The sequence was collected from an adult who received the AZD1222 COVID-19 vaccine. The chain recombines TRBV4-3 with TRBJ1-6; D is ambiguous. Source: peripheral blood, taken 28 days after the second AZD1222 dose. CDR3 bases: TGCGCCAGCAGCCAAGCTGCCGACCAGAGCTCCTATAATTCACCCCTCCACTTT. It specifies CASSQAADQSSYNSPLHF.